This T cell receptor beta chain was sequenced for a study of T cell changes during pregnancy in multiple sclerosis. CDR1 and CDR2 from the germline V gene are LGHNT and FRNRAP. This CDR3 spans 16 amino acids. The ends were cut back, 1 base at V and 8 bases at J, with 18 bases in the middle. Data came from immunoSEQ multiplex PCR; TCRdb stores just in-frame clones and leaves some out. The data hold tens of thousands of clones, with roughly nine tenths observed a single time. The receptor's source is a female donor with multiple sclerosis, enrolled in a pregnancy study. The chain employs TRBV12-5 and TRBJ2-1; weak D call: TRBD1 (6 bases). The input for sequencing was CD4+ T cells from peripheral blood mononuclear cells, taken in the third trimester of pregnancy. Here the CDR3 reads CASGLDRVLILHEQFF. CDR3 bases: TGTGCTAGTGGTTTGGACAGGGTTCTAATCTTGCATGAGCAGTTCTTC.